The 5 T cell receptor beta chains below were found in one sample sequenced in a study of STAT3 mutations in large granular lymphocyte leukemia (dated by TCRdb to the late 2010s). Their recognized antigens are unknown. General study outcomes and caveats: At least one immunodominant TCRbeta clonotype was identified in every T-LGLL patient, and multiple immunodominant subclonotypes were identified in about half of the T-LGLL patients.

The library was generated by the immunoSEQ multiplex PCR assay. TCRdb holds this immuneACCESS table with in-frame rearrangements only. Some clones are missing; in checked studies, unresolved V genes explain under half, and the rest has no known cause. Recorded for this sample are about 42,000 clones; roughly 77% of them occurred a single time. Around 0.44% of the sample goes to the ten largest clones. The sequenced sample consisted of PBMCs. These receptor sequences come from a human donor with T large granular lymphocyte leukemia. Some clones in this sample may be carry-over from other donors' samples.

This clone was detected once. This chain's CDR3 is CASSLGTGGHGYTF. In DNA, the CDR3 is TGTGCCAGCAGCTTAGGGACAGGCGGGCATGGCTACACCTTC. V usage is TRBV5-4 and J usage is TRBJ1-2; 8 bases agree with TRBD1. The length of the CDR3 is 14 residues. The J segment lost 6 bases and the V segment lost 2 bases, leaving 6 bases of the junction unmatched. The germline gives CDR1 SGHNT, CDR2 YYREEE (reference sequence).

The CDR3 DNA is TGCGCCAGCAGCTCCCCAGAGAGTGTTGAGACCCAGTACTTC. Translated: CASSSPESVETQYF. The chain is built from TRBV5-1 and TRBJ2-5; D is unresolved. CDR1 is SGHRS, CDR2 YFSETQ, per germline. Trimming stripped 3 bases from V and 5 bases from J, with 14 bases between. This CDR3 contains 14 residues. Based on the CDR3 plus reference TRBV5-1 and TRBJ2-5, the full variable domain is KAGVTQTPRYLIKTRGQQVTLSCSPISGHRSVSWYQQTPGQGLQFLFEYFSETQRNKGNFPGRFSGRQFSNSRSEMNVSTLELGDSALYLCASSSPESVETQYFGPGTRLLVL.

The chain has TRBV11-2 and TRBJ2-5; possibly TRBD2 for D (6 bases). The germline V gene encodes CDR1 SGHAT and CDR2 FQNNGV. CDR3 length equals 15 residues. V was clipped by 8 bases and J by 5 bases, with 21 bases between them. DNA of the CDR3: TGTGCCAGCGGACCCGACTGGGGAGGATCGGAGACCCAGTACTTC. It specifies CASGPDWGGSETQYF.

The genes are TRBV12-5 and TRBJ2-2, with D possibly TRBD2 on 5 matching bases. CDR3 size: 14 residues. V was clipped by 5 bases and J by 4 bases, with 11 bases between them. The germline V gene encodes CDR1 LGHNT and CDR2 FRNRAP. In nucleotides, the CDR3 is TGTGCTAGTGGTCCGGACCGGGGCACCGGGGAGCTGTTTTTT. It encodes CASGPDRGTGELFF.

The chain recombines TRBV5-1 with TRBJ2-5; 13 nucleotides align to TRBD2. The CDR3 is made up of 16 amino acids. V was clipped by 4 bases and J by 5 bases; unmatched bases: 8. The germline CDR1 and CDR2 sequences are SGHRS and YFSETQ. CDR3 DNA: TGCGCCAGCAGCGTTTCGACTAGCGGGGGGAGGGAGACCCAGTACTTC. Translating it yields CASSVSTSGGRETQYF.